The 2 T cell receptor beta chains below all came from one sample that was sequenced in a study of blood T cell repertoires in COVID-19. Some clones are missing from TCRdb's copy, which holds only in-frame ones; the method was immunoSEQ multiplex PCR. The data hold about 310,000 clones, with about 90% observed a single time. Sequencing used PBMCs or T cells enriched from blood (not recorded which). Receptors were obtained from a woman aged 30 to 39 who had recovered from COVID-19.

This chain joins TRBV10-2 and TRBJ1-6, with a weak D call TRBD1 (5 bases). The CDR3 loop spans 13 amino acids. Germline V CDR1 and CDR2: WSHSY, SAAADI. Trimming removed 5 bases from V and 6 bases from J, with 8 bases in between. CDR3 sequence reads: CASSRDFNSPLHF. The CDR3 DNA is TGCGCCAGCAGTAGGGACTTTAATTCACCCCTCCACTTT.

The chain recombines TRBV6-5 with TRBJ1-5; 8 bases fit TRBD1. This CDR3 is built from 14 residues. J lost 7 bases, V lost 5 bases, and 7 bases had no gene match. Germline CDR1 and CDR2: MNHEY and SVGAGI. Here the CDR3 reads CASSLGQGEQPQHF. CDR3 DNA: TGTGCCAGCAGTCTCGGACAGGGAGAACAGCCCCAGCATTTT.